The clone carrying this T cell receptor beta chain occurred a few times. Its antigen is undetermined. This sample stems from a study of CD8 T cells in Susac syndrome. Study results and limitations: The study recognized that the number of individuals in its TCR sequencing and HLA analysis was relatively small.

Reverse transcription of about 0.45 to 1 ug RNA was performed with random hexamers. The immunoSEQ assay covered 54 Vbeta and 13 Jbeta segments for CDR3. MiXCR was run by TCRdb on the immunoSEQ multiplex PCR reads, yielding one entry per CDR3 protein. Here the sample spans 150,000 to 160,000 distinct CDR3 sequences, over 85% being singletons. The sample was CD8+ T cells from PBMCs. The sequence was obtained from a human donor with multiple sclerosis.

CDR3 residues: CASSPGSSYEQYF. As DNA, the CDR3 is TGTGCCAGCTCACCGGGTAGCTCCTACGAGCAGTACTTC. The chain combines TRBV18 with TRBJ2-7; D is unclear. V shed 3 bases and J shed 0 bases, with 6 bases lying between them. Germline V CDR1 and CDR2: KGHSH, LQKENI. CDR3 length: 13 residues.